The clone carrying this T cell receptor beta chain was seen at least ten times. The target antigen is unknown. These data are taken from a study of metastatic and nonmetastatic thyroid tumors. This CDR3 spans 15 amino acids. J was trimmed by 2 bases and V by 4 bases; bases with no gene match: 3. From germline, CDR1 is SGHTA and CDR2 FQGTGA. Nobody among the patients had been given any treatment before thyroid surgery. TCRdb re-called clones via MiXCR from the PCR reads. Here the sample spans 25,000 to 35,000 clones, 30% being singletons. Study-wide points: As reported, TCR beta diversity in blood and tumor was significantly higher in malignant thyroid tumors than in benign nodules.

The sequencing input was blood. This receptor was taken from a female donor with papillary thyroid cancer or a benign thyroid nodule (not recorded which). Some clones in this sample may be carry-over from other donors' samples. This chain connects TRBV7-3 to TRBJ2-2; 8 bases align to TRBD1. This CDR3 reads CASSSGQVNTGELFF. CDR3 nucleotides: TGTGCCAGCAGCTCGGGACAGGTTAACACCGGGGAGCTGTTTTTT.